A single sample gave rise to the 22 T cell receptor beta chains below, sequenced in a study of T-cell reconstitution after alpha-beta-depleted transplantation in children (dated by TCRdb to between 2015 and 2016). The protocol used for the library was PCR. Sequencing was carried out with an Illumina HiSeq 2500. To normalize quantification of the TCRbeta repertoire, the TCR libraries were built with molecular barcoding that relied on unique molecular identifiers. TCRdb passed the public sequencing reads through fastp at Q25 and MiXCR, retaining productive beta sequences. Identical CDR3 proteins give one entry, which carries the most common genes and DNA. This sample gives 250,000 to 350,000 distinct CDR3 sequences in total; about 10% of them show up just once. The ten largest clones capture around a tenth of the sample. This material consisted of PBMCs from the stem cell graft donor, taken from the stem cell graft. These TCRs come from a human donor who donated a stem cell graft to a child with SCID.

The J gene is TRBJ2-7, the V gene TRBV2; a weak D match, TRBD1 (6 bases). The CDR3 has 16 residues. V was cut by 5 bases and J by 0 bases, with 17 bases left in between. Germline V lookup: CDR1 SNHLY, CDR2 FYNNEI. CDR3 DNA: TGTGCCAGCAGTAGCCCGACGGGACAAAGCTCCTACGAGCAGTACTTC. Protein product: CASSSPTGQSSYEQYF.

This clonotype has more than one count but fewer than ten. The V call is TRBV29-1, the J call TRBJ1-1; D ambiguous. The CDR3 has 11 residues. The V gene lost 7 bases and the J gene lost 3 bases, with 9 bases spanning the gap. CDR1 SQVTM and CDR2 ANQGSEA come from the germline V gene. The CDR3 DNA is TGCAGCGCTACACGGGACACTGAAGCTTTCTTT. This sequence encodes CSATRDTEAFF.

This clonotype was picked up a small number of times. The DNA of the CDR3 is TGTGCCAGCAGCTTAGGATCTCGGCAGCTCCTTTCCTTAGATACGCAGTATTTT. Its translation is CASSLGSRQLLSLDTQYF. V and J are TRBV7-8 and TRBJ2-3, with D uncertain. Germline CDR1 reads SGHVS; CDR2 reads FQNEAQ. This CDR3 spans 18 amino acids. Trimming removed 1 base at V and 5 bases at J, with 22 bases between. The entire variable domain, with the rest obtained from reference TRBV7-8 and TRBJ2-3, is as follows: GAGVSQSPRYKVAKRGQDVALRCDPISGHVSLFWYQQALGQGPEFLTYFQNEAQLDKSGLPSDRFFAERPEGSVSTLKIQRTQQEDSAVYLCASSLGSRQLLSLDTQYFGPGTRLTVL.

This clonotype has more than one count but fewer than ten. The chain combines TRBV29-1 with TRBJ1-1, with D tentatively TRBD1 (6 bases). Germline assignment: CDR1 SQVTM and CDR2 ANQGSEA. CDR3 size: 13 residues. V was cut by 4 bases and J by 5 bases, with 14 bases left in between. The CDR3 is CSVAGGGRTEAFF. In nucleotides, the CDR3 is TGCAGCGTTGCTGGGGGCGGCCGGACTGAAGCTTTCTTT.

The chain has TRBV12-3 or TRBV12-4 and TRBJ2-1, with a possible D match to TRBD2 (6 bases). This CDR3 spans 15 amino acids. V was trimmed by 3 bases and J by 4 bases, leaving 13 bases between them. CDR3 residues: CASSFHGGPYNEQFF. DNA for the CDR3: TGTGCCAGCAGTTTCCACGGGGGACCTTACAATGAGCAGTTCTTC.

The chain links TRBV20-1 to TRBJ2-3; 10 bases line up with TRBD2. Germline CDR1 and CDR2: DFQATT and SNEGSKA (reference sequence). Trimming removed 1 base from V and 2 bases from J; junction bases left unmatched: 6. The CDR3 runs to 16 residues. CDR3 bases: TGCAGTGCTAGAGCGCTAGCGGGGGATCTCACAGATACGCAGTATTTT. This translates into CSARALAGDLTDTQYF.

There are many counts of this clonotype. The rearrangement uses TRBV7-3 and TRBJ1-1; D ambiguous. In germline, CDR1 is SGHTA, CDR2 FQGTGA. The CDR3 covers 13 residues. With 2 bases removed from V and 0 bases from J, the gap between germline ends came to 4 bases. In nucleotides, the CDR3 is TGTGCCAGCAGCTTAGTGATGAACACTGAAGCTTTCTTT. Translating gives CASSLVMNTEAFF. Filled out from reference TRBV7-3 and TRBJ1-1, the complete variable domain reads GAGVSQTPSNKVTEKGKYVELRCDPISGHTALYWYRQSLGQGPEFLIYFQGTGAADDSGLPNDRFFAVRPEGSVSTLKIQRTERGDSAVYLCASSLVMNTEAFFGQGTRLTVV.

In its sample, this clonotype was seen many times. J is TRBJ2-2 and V is TRBV12-3 or TRBV12-4; D uncertain. The CDR3 has 13 amino acids. The V and J ends lost 2 bases and 7 bases respectively, with 8 bases between them. CDR3 DNA sequence: TGTGCCAGCAGTTTACGAGGAATCGGGGAGCTGTTTTTT. Its protein is CASSLRGIGELFF.

The genes are TRBV4-2 and TRBJ1-3; D is possibly TRBD1 (6 bases). Germline V gene data show CDR1 as LGHNA and CDR2 as YNFKEQ. CDR3 size: 16 residues. V lost 0 bases, J lost 1 base, and 10 bases lay in between. In DNA form, the CDR3 reads TGTGCCAGCAGCCAAGAGAAGGGGGTTTCTGGAAACACCATATATTTT. Amino acids: CASSQEKGVSGNTIYF.

The chain couples TRBV4-1 to TRBJ1-1; the D gene is possibly TRBD1 (5 bases). Trimming removed 2 bases at V and 0 bases at J, with 7 bases between. Germline lookup yields CDR1 MGHRA and CDR2 YSYEKL. CDR3 length: 14 residues. CDR3 loop: CASSQRGVNTEAFF. In DNA, the CDR3 is TGCGCCAGCAGCCAAAGGGGAGTGAACACTGAAGCTTTCTTT.

This clonotype was seen a few times. The V gene is TRBV7-9, the J gene TRBJ2-7, with 8 bases that match TRBD1. Germline CDR1 reads SEHNR; CDR2 reads FQNEAQ (reference sequence). The CDR3 contains 15 residues. V was pared by 7 bases and J by 5 bases, with 13 bases of the junction left unmatched. The DNA of the CDR3 is TGTGCCAGCACCGATATGGACAGGGATCCCCACGAGCAGTACTTC. Translation: CASTDMDRDPHEQYF.

As concerns this clonotype: An end of the junction does not agree with germline; a read error may underlie this. The chain links TRBV20-1 to TRBJ2-6; D remains ambiguous. The CDR3 spans 11 residues. CDR1 is DFQATT, CDR2 SNEGSKA, per germline (reference sequence). CDR3 sequence (DNA): TGCAGTGCTGGAGAGAACAACGTCCTGACTTTC. The encoded protein is CSAGENNVLTF.

This clonotype has only a few counts. The J gene is TRBJ1-6, the V gene TRBV5-1; possible D gene TRBD1, 5 bases. Trimming left V 3 bases short and J 6 bases short, with 16 bases between. In germline, CDR1 is SGHRS, CDR2 YFSETQ. The CDR3 has 16 amino acids. The CDR3 DNA sequence: TGCGCCAGCAGCTACCGGGACTCAGGGCCTAATTCACCCCTCCACTTT. Translating it yields CASSYRDSGPNSPLHF.

This sequence joins TRBV19 and TRBJ1-6, with 7 positions matching TRBD1. CDR1 and CDR2 (germline): LNHDA, SQIVND (reference sequence). The junction had 2 bases not matched to a gene; V was cut back by 3 bases and J by 6 bases. CDR3 length equals 14 residues. DNA for the CDR3: TGTGCCAGTAGTATGGGACAGACTAATTCACCCCTCCACTTT. It translates to CASSMGQTNSPLHF. Combining the CDR3 with reference TRBV19 and TRBJ1-6 gives the whole variable domain DGGITQSPKYLFRKEGQNVTLSCEQNLNHDAMYWYRQDPGQGLRLIYYSQIVNDFQKGDIAEGYSVSREKKESFPLTVTSAQKNPTAFYLCASSMGQTNSPLHFGNGTRLTVT.

The chain links TRBV5-1 to TRBJ1-4; D is undetermined. From germline, CDR1 is SGHRS and CDR2 YFSETQ. The V gene lost 2 bases and the J gene lost 4 bases, with 9 bases spanning the gap. The CDR3 consists of 14 residues. The chain's CDR3 is CASSFGQNNEKLFF. CDR3 sequence (DNA): TGCGCCAGCAGCTTTGGGCAGAATAATGAAAAACTGTTTTTT.

This clonotype was observed once. This chain links TRBV20-1 with TRBJ1-1; D not resolved. The CDR3 runs 16 residues. The germline V and J ends were trimmed by 1 base and 3 bases, with 18 bases remaining between them. Germline CDR1 is DFQATT and CDR2 is SNEGSKA (reference sequence). CDR3 in amino acids: CSARGAPIGRDTEAFF. The CDR3 nucleotides are TGCAGTGCTAGAGGTGCCCCCATTGGAAGGGACACTGAAGCTTTCTTT.

This clonotype was seen at least ten times. The chain recombines TRBV5-1 with TRBJ1-1, with 7 bases lining up with TRBD1. V dropped 3 bases and J dropped 3; count of bases not matched to a gene: 11. There are 16 residues in the CDR3. CDR1 is SGHRS, CDR2 YFSETQ, per germline. CDR3 coding DNA: TGCGCCAGCAGCTACGGGACAGCGGCTGGGGACACTGAAGCTTTCTTT. Encoded protein: CASSYGTAAGDTEAFF.

The V gene is TRBV10-3, the J gene TRBJ2-7; D possibly matches TRBD1 or TRBD2 (5 bases each). The germline CDR1 and CDR2 sequences are ENHRY and SYGVKD. The CDR3 is 15 amino acids. The V gene lost 6 bases and the J gene lost 1 base, with 16 bases spanning the gap. The CDR3 coding sequence is TGTGCCATCAGGGATGGGAGACAGTCTTCCTACGAGCAGTACTTC. Protein sequence: CAIRDGRQSSYEQYF.

This clonotype occurred many times. This chain connects TRBV12-3 or TRBV12-4 to TRBJ2-7; D uncertain. This CDR3 comprises 11 residues. The V end was cut by 2 bases, the J end by 6 bases, with 5 bases between. CDR3 amino acids: CASSLKLEQYF. CDR3 in DNA: TGTGCCAGCAGTTTAAAACTCGAGCAGTACTTC.

A few counts support this clonotype. This chain joins TRBV7-8 and TRBJ2-4; D not certain. This CDR3 spans 15 amino acids. Germline CDR1 is SGHVS and CDR2 is FQNEAQ. V gave up 5 bases and J gave up 2 bases, with 13 bases separating them. The chain's CDR3 is CASSKTPLSKNIQYF. DNA of the CDR3: TGTGCCAGCAGCAAGACCCCCTTGTCCAAAAACATTCAGTACTTC.

This clonotype was observed many times. The chain carries TRBV5-1 and TRBJ2-1; D may be TRBD1 (6 bases). This CDR3 comprises 14 residues. Germline assignment: CDR1 SGHRS and CDR2 YFSETQ. V gave up 3 bases and J gave up 7 bases, with 14 bases separating them. This CDR3 is CASSSLHQGNEQFF. In DNA, the CDR3 is TGCGCCAGCAGCTCATTACACCAGGGGAATGAGCAGTTCTTC.

V usage is TRBV10-2 and J usage is TRBJ1-1; D possibly corresponds to TRBD1 (6 bases). Germline V CDR1 and CDR2: WSHSY, SAAADI. The CDR3 contains 14 residues. The V and J ends lost 0 bases and 6 bases respectively, with 11 bases between them. CDR3 nucleotide sequence: TGCGCCAGCAGTGAGTCATACGGGGGGCCTGAAGCTTTCTTT. It encodes CASSESYGGPEAFF.